Shown below are 17 T cell receptor beta chains from a single sample sequenced in a study of CD8+ T cells in alopecia areata. The authors sorted pooled cutaneous lymph node cells using CD4, CD8alpha, NKG2D, NKG2ACE and other markers. Following extraction, RNA underwent reverse transcription to cDNA, which served as the sequencing template. Assay: immunoSEQ multiplex PCR; the TCRdb copy retains only in-frame clones and omits some. The repertoire consists of 290,000 or so clones, none detected only once. Source material: CD4+ T cells sorted from a lymph node. All receptors come from a C3H/HeJ mouse with alopecia areata. For this strain, the MHC haplotype corresponds to H2-k.

This clone has a handful of counts. Gene labels here are mouse ones. The CDR3 is cut off 4 residues early in the read; its end comes from the germline J gene. Other DNA sequences in the same sample also yield this CDR3. J is TRBJ2-3 and V is TRBV13-1; weak D call: TRBD2 (6 bases). Germline CDR1 and CDR2: NSHNY and SYGAGN. Trimming shortened V by 3 bases and J by 1 base, and 12 bases separated the two germline ends. This CDR3 comprises 15 residues. The CDR3 here is CASSGPGGGAETLYF. CDR3 DNA, as far as it was read: TGTGCCAGCAGTGGCCCGGGGGGAGGTGCAGAA.

A note on this clone: The genes and germline here are from mouse. The read stops 4 residues short of the end of the CDR3; the missing end is completed from the germline J gene. The J gene is TRBJ1-2, the V gene TRBV13-2, with a possible D match to TRBD1 (5 bases). The CDR3 covers 15 residues. The ends were cut back, 0 bases at V and 3 bases at J, with 12 bases in the middle. CDR1 is NNHNN and CDR2 is SYGAGS in the germline V gene (reference sequence). Incomplete CDR3 DNA: TGTGCCAGCGGTGATGCTGCCAGGGAGGACTCC. This encodes CASGDAAREDS. In full, the CDR3 reads CASGDAAREDSDYTF.

This clone was seen more than once but under ten times. Gene names are mouse gene names. The read gets to within 4 residues of the CDR3 end, and the germline J gene fills in the rest. The chain employs TRBV13-3 and TRBJ2-2; the match to TRBD1 covers 8 bases. After removal of 0 bases from V and 1 base from J, the junction contained 2 bases not matched to a gene. There are 16 residues in the CDR3. Germline lookup yields CDR1 NNHDY and CDR2 SYVADS. CDR3 DNA, as far as it was read: TGTGCCAGCAGTGATGCCGGGACAGGAAACACCGGG. It translates to CASSDAGTGNTG. The whole CDR3 protein is CASSDAGTGNTGQLYF.

This clone has at least ten counts. Gene names refer to mouse genes. The sequenced fragment ends 4 residues before the CDR3 boundary, so the rest is inferred from the germline J gene. Different DNA sequences within this sample yield the same CDR3. The genes are TRBV1 and TRBJ2-1; weak D call: TRBD2 (6 bases). Germline V lookup: CDR1 NSQYPW, CDR2 LRSPGD (reference sequence). Trimming took off 6 bases at V and 0 bases at J, with 9 bases between the two ends. This CDR3 is 14 amino acids long. CDR3 DNA, as far as it was read: TGCACCTGCAGCCCGGGACTTAACTATGCT. Its protein product is CTCSPGLNYA. The full CDR3 sequence reads CTCSPGLNYAEQFF. The full variable domain, its missing parts supplied by reference TRBV1 and TRBJ2-1, is VTLLEQNPRWRLVPRGQAVNLRCILKNSQYPWMSWYQQDLQKQLQWLFTLRSPGDKEVKSLPGADYLATRVTDTELRLQVANMSQGRTLYCTCSPGLNYAEQFFGPGTRLTVL.

A few counts support this clone. Gene and germline names: mouse. The CDR3 extends 4 residues past the end of the read, so its final part is completed from the germline J gene. The chain is built from TRBV1 and TRBJ2-2; 9 bases are shared with TRBD1. This CDR3 contains 17 residues. The junction had 7 bases not matched to a gene; V was cut back by 3 bases and J by 2 bases. The germline CDR1 and CDR2 sequences are NSQYPW and LRSPGD (reference sequence). The DNA read from the CDR3 is TGCACCTGCAGTGCCTCAACCGGGACAGGGAACACCGGG. It yields the protein CTCSASTGTGNTG. The CDR3 reads in full as CTCSASTGTGNTGQLYF.

Points on this clone: Gene names and germline refer to mouse. Sequencing ends 4 residues short of the CDR3 end; the germline J gene provides the rest. This rearrangement joins TRBV17 to TRBJ2-2, with 9 bases aligning to TRBD1. The CDR3 runs to 15 residues. Looked up from germline, CDR1 is MNHDT and CDR2 is YYDKIL. The V and J ends lost 6 bases and 3 bases, in that order; junction bases with no gene match: 5. CDR3 sequence: CASRRDRADTGQLYF. Incomplete CDR3 DNA: TGTGCTAGCAGAAGGGACAGGGCGGACACCGGG.

This clone was counted many times. All gene names here are mouse names. With the read ending 3 residues before the CDR3 end, the germline J gene is used to fill in that end. Within the sample, other DNA sequences also encode this same CDR3. This rearrangement joins TRBV13-3 to TRBJ1-6; the D gene is possibly TRBD1 (6 bases). TRBJ1-6 is flagged as an ORF with uncertain function. V was trimmed by 4 bases and J by 4 bases, leaving 12 bases between them. Germline V gene data show CDR1 as NNHDY and CDR2 as SYVADS. CDR3 size: 15 residues. CDR3 sequence reads: CASSPGTKYNSPLYF. The CDR3 DNA, read in part, is TGTGCCAGCAGTCCCGGGACAAAGTATAATTCGCCC.

In its sample, this clone was seen a few times. Here the gene names and germline are mouse. The CDR3 is cut off 4 residues early in the read; its end comes from the germline J gene. This same CDR3 is encoded by further DNA sequences in the sample. The chain carries TRBV19 and TRBJ2-2; TRBD2 agrees at 11 bases. The ends lost 4 bases at V and 0 bases at J; junction bases unmatched: 2. CDR1 FNHDT and CDR2 SITEND come from the germline V gene (reference sequence). There are 16 residues in the CDR3. CDR3 DNA (partial): TGTGCCAGCAGTCCGGGACTGGGGGCAAACACCGGG. Translation gives CASSPGLGANTG. The full CDR3 reads CASSPGLGANTGQLYF.

As to this clone: Gene names follow the mouse nomenclature. The read falls 4 residues short of the CDR3 end, and the missing part is taken from the germline J gene. The gene calls are TRBV5 and TRBJ2-1; D possibly corresponds to TRBD1 (5 bases). With 1 base removed from V and 1 base from J, the gap between germline ends came to 8 bases. The CDR3 consists of 15 residues. CDR1 is LGHNA and CDR2 is YNLKQL in the germline V gene (reference sequence). CDR3 bases read: TGTGCCAGCAGCCAAGGGACAAGAAACTATGCT. It is translated as CASSQGTRNYA. The CDR3 in full is CASSQGTRNYAEQFF.

This clone was counted ten times or more. The genes and germline here are from mouse. The read terminates 4 residues ahead of where the CDR3 ends, so the germline J gene completes it. The sample has other DNA sequences that encode this CDR3 too. V usage is TRBV5 and J usage is TRBJ2-2; unclear D gene. Germline loops: CDR1 LGHNA, CDR2 YNLKQL (reference sequence). Trimming took off 0 bases at V and 1 base at J, with 3 bases between the two ends. The CDR3 consists of 14 residues. CDR3 sequence reads: CASSQDRNTGQLYF. The sequenced CDR3 bases are TGTGCCAGCAGCCAAGACAGAAACACCGGG.

This clone was seen only a few times. The listed genes are named as in mouse. Read sequence stops 4 residues before the CDR3 end, and the germline J gene provides the missing end. This chain uses TRBV13-3 with TRBJ2-1, with 10 bases fitting TRBD2. CDR3 length: 15 residues. J gave up 6 bases and V 2 bases, and 5 bases lay outside the gene matches. CDR1 is NNHDY and CDR2 is SYVADS in the germline V gene. The sequenced CDR3 bases are TGTGCCAGCAGTGAGGCTGGGGGGGCGGTTGCT. It specifies CASSEAGGAVA. The whole CDR3 sequence reads CASSEAGGAVAEQFF.

Concerning this clone: Each gene name is a mouse one. The CDR3 end lies 4 residues beyond the end of the read and is filled in from the germline J gene. Other DNA sequences from this sample encode an identical CDR3 as well. The rearrangement uses TRBV5 and TRBJ2-1; tentatively, D is TRBD1 (6 bases). The germline gives CDR1 LGHNA, CDR2 YNLKQL (reference sequence). CDR3 length: 13 residues. The CDR3 loop reads CASSQEGGAEQFF. The covered CDR3 bases are TGTGCCAGCAGCCAAGAAGGGGGAGCT.

In the case of this clone: Gene names denote mouse genes. The read ends 4 residues early relative to the CDR3; the germline J gene fills the gap. Other DNA sequences in the sample encode the same CDR3. V usage is TRBV13-3 and J usage is TRBJ1-2; maybe TRBD1 (5 bases). The CDR3 totals 13 residues. Germline-derived CDR1 and CDR2 are NNHDY and SYVADS. The V end lost 2 bases, the J end lost 4 bases, and 9 bases lay between the germline ends. The CDR3 region is CASSEGRGSDYTF. CDR3 DNA, as far as it was read: TGTGCCAGCAGTGAAGGGAGGGGCTCC.

This clone was seen a handful of times. Gene names denote mouse genes. The sequenced fragment ends 4 residues before the CDR3 boundary, so the rest is inferred from the germline J gene. V is TRBV13-3 and J is TRBJ2-7, with 14 bases matching TRBD2. Germline CDR1 reads NNHDY; CDR2 reads SYVADS. V lost 4 bases to trimming and J lost 0 bases; unmatched junction nucleotides: 3. The CDR3 runs 16 residues. The CDR3: CASSLGLGGRSYEQYF. The sequenced CDR3 bases are TGTGCCAGCAGTCTGGGACTGGGGGGGCGCTCCTAT.

As for this clone: Gene names and germline match the mouse. The observed sequence ends 4 residues before the CDR3 terminus, with the missing tail filled in from the germline J gene. The same CDR3 also results from other DNA sequences found in this sample. The chain couples TRBV19 to TRBJ1-1; D is undetermined. CDR1 is FNHDT and CDR2 is SITEND in the germline V gene (reference sequence). Deletions cut 0 bases from V and 0 bases from J, with 6 bases between. CDR3 length: 14 amino acids. CDR3 DNA, as far as it was read: TGTGCCAGCAGTATAGGCGGACAGAACACA. Translation gives CASSIGGQNT. The CDR3 reads in full as CASSIGGQNTEVFF.

The table lists this clone with a few counts. Germline and genes here are mouse. The read ends 4 residues early relative to the CDR3; the germline J gene fills the gap. This chain uses TRBV5 with TRBJ2-3; 7 bases align to TRBD2. After removal of 4 bases from V and 0 bases from J, the junction contained 7 bases not matched to a gene. The V gene's germline CDR1 is LGHNA and CDR2 YNLKQL (reference sequence). The CDR3 length is 16 residues. CDR3 bases read: TGTGCCAGCAGCCGAACTGGGGCCCCTAGTGCAGAA. Translated, it gives CASSRTGAPSAE. The full CDR3 protein is CASSRTGAPSAETLYF.

This clone has just a few counts. The gene names here belong to mouse. Sequencing ends 4 residues short of the CDR3 end; the germline J gene provides the rest. The genes are TRBV12-1 and TRBJ1-2; perhaps TRBD1 as D (6 bases). Deletions cut 1 base from V and 1 base from J, with 15 bases between. CDR1 and CDR2 from the germline V gene are SGHSN and HYEKVE. CDR3 size: 16 residues. This chain's CDR3 is CASSLSGVKENSDYTF. The part of the CDR3 DNA that was read is TGTGCCAGCTCTCTGTCAGGGGTAAAAGAAAACTCC.